This TCR beta chain was profiled in a study of T-cell reconstitution after alpha-beta-depleted transplantation in children (dated by TCRdb to 2015 to 2016). Concerning the study at large: The study quantitatively tracked T-cell immune reconstitution after TCRalphabeta/CD19-depleted allogeneic hematopoietic cell transplantation in children using TCR repertoire profiling.

What the work shows at the level of the full study, not this receptor alone: Hyperexpanded clone frequencies declined over subsequent months; after one year, T-cell counts and TCRbeta diversity were mostly attributed to newly produced T cells. About two months after transplant, the apparently early recovery of alphabetaT-cell counts reportedly depended on just several hundred clones that had expanded rapidly and came from non-depleted graft cells. In some patients, the high TCRbeta diversity seen at day 60 was put down to recipient T cells and intrathymic progenitors that had survived conditioning.

Of note for this clonotype: Its cognate antigen has yet to be identified. Qualities for individual bases were not recorded, and no much larger clone is one base off.

V loses 4 bases, J loses 2 bases, and the germline ends lie 7 bases apart. As encoded in the germline V gene (reference sequence), CDR1 is MNHEY while CDR2 is SMNVEV. From cysteine to phenylalanine, the CDR3 is 13 amino acids long. Left in the record is the CDR3 DNA by itself, 39 bases read in frame from the first base. The library was built by means of PCR. Instrument used: Illumina HiSeq 2500. TCR library preparation used molecular barcoding, with unique molecular identifiers applied to normalize quantification of the TCRbeta repertoire. Starting from the raw public reads, TCRdb applied fastp trimming at Q25, assembled clones with MiXCR and retained in-frame beta chains. When rows share a CDR3 protein, they turn into one entry using the most common DNA and genes. A total of around 700,000 distinct CDR3 sequences appear in this sample, about an eighth of them only once. The ten largest account for 0.79% of the sample.

Sample treatment or condition, as interpreted from the label and publication: allogeneic hematopoietic cell transplantation with graft depleted of TCRalphabeta T cells and CD19 B cells. The children who served as transplant recipients had been given grafts of TCRalphabeta/CD19-depleted allogeneic hematopoietic cells. The TCR sequence derives from a girl aged 2 to 9 with congenital amegakaryocytic thrombocytopenia, due to receive a stem cell transplant. The V and J genes are TRBV27 and TRBJ2-3, with the D gene uncertain. The material sequenced was PBMCs, taken before TCRalphabeta/CD19-depleted stem cell transplant. The DNA sequence reads TGTGCCAGCAGTTCCAAGATCACAGATACGCAGTATTTT. Its amino acids are CASSSKITDTQYF.